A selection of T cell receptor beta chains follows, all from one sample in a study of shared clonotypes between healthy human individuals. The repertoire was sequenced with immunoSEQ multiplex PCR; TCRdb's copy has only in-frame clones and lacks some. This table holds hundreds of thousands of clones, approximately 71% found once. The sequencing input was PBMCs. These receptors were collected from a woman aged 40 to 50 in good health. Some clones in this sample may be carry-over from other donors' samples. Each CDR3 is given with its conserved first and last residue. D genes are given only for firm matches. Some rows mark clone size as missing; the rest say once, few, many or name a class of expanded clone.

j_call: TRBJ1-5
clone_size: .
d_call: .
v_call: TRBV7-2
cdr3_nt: TGTGCCAGCAGCCGAGGCAGGGCTCAGCCCCAGCATTTT
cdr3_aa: CASSRGRAQPQHF

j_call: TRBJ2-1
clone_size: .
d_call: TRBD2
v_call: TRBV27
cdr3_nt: TGTGCCAGCAGTCTAGCGGGAGGGCCGAATGAGCAGTTCTTC
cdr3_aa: CASSLAGGPNEQFF

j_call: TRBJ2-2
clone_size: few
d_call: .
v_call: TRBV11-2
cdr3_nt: TGTGCCAGCAGCTCGGACCTGGGGGCTCTGGACACCGGGGAGCTGTTTTTT
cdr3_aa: CASSSDLGALDTGELFF

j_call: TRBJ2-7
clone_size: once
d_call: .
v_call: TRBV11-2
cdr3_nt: TGTGCCAGCAGCACGGGACAATCACTCTCCTACGAGCAGTACTTC
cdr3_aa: CASSTGQSLSYEQYF

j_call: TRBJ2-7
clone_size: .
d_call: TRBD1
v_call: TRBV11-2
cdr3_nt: TGTGCCAGCAGATATCCGGGACAGGGGTCCTACGAGCAGTACTTC
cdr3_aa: CASRYPGQGSYEQYF

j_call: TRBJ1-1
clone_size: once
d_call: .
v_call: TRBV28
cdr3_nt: TGTGCCAGCAGTTCCCCGGACGTAATCGGAGGAGCTTTCTTT
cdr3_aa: CASSSPDVIGGAFF

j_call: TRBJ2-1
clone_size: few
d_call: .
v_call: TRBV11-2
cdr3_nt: TGTGCCAGCAGCTTAGAACAAAGCTCCTACAATGAGCAGTTCTTC
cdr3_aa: CASSLEQSSYNEQFF

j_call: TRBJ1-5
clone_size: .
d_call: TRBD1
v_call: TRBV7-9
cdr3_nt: TGTGCCAGCAGCAAAGAGGGACAGGGCCTAGTCAATCAGCCCCAGCATTTT
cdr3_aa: CASSKEGQGLVNQPQHF

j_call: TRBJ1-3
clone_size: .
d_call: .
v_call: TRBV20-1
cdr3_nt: TGCGGATTAAGTGGAAACACCATATATTTT
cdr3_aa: CGLSGNTIYF

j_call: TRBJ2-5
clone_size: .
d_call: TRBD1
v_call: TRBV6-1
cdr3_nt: TGTGCCAGCAGTGGGACAGGGGGACAAGAGACCCAGTACTTC
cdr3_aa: CASSGTGGQETQYF

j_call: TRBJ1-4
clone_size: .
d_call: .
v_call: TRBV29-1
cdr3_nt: TGCAGCGTTCCAGAGCTCGGGGGAGAAAAACTGTTTTTT
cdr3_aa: CSVPELGGEKLFF